This T cell receptor beta chain was observed in a study of cytomegalovirus exposure and HLA in healthy donors. Study-level points and caveats: Productive status was seen about 90% or about 30% of the time for most TCR beta V segments in an earlier analysis. Rare TCR sequences predominated, though certain public TCRs were found in many donors. Later, TCR association rates were found to vary by HLA locus, highest for DRB1 and lowest for HLA-C.

A note on this clone: Its target is not known.

The PCR had 60 Vbeta and 13 Jbeta primers. Some clones are missing from TCRdb's copy, which holds only in-frame ones; the method was immunoSEQ multiplex PCR. The sample records 120,000 or so clones, over 70% being singletons. This CDR3 spans 13 amino acids. Germline V gene sequence: CDR1 SGHAT, CDR2 FQNNGV. V lost 3 bases to trimming and J lost 5 bases, with 10 bases between them. Despite likely unrecorded immune exposures, the donors were nominally healthy at the time of sampling. The TCR sequence derives from a woman between 45 and 65 years old in good health and CMV-seropositive. The sequencing input was PBMCs. The chain couples TRBV11-2 to TRBJ1-1; TRBD1 is a possible D gene (5 bases). The CDR3 coding sequence is TGTGCCAGCAGCTTCACAGGTAAAACTGAAGCTTTCTTT. Its protein is CASSFTGKTEAFF.